The rows below give T cell receptor beta chains drawn from one sample of a study of shared clonotypes between healthy human individuals. Profiling relied on immunoSEQ multiplex PCR, and the TCRdb table lists in-frame clones only, not all of them. The sample lists over 850,000 clones, around 78% seen once, with under 0.6% in the top ten. Sequencing used memory CD4+ T cells from PBMCs. These TCRs come from a man between 18 and 35 years old in good health. Some clones in this sample may be carry-over from other donors' samples. CDR3s include the opening cysteine and the closing phenylalanine or tryptophan. The D gene is left open where the match is weak. Rows give clone size only sometimes, using once, few, many, or a class for an expanded clone.

v_gene: TRBV6-4
abundance: -
j_gene: TRBJ2-7
d_gene: TRBD1
CDR3nt: TGTGCCAGCAGTGAGGTAAGGACAGGGGGCACCAGTTCCTACGAGCAGTACTTC
CDR3aa: CASSEVRTGGTSSYEQYF

v_gene: TRBV10-3
abundance: -
j_gene: TRBJ2-5
d_gene: -
CDR3nt: TGTGCCATCAGTGATTCAGGCTCAACCCAAGAGACCCAGTACTTC
CDR3aa: CAISDSGSTQETQYF

v_gene: TRBV19
abundance: -
j_gene: TRBJ2-5
d_gene: -
CDR3nt: TGTGCCAGTAGTATCCCTAACCAAGAGACCCAGTACTTC
CDR3aa: CASSIPNQETQYF

v_gene: TRBV6-5
abundance: -
j_gene: TRBJ2-6
d_gene: -
CDR3nt: TGTGCCAGCACCAATACTGCTGGGGCCAACGTCCTGACTTTC
CDR3aa: CASTNTAGANVLTF

v_gene: TRBV10-3
abundance: -
j_gene: TRBJ1-3
d_gene: -
CDR3nt: TGTGCCATCAGTGGGGGTTTGGACTCTGGAAACACCATATATTTT
CDR3aa: CAISGGLDSGNTIYF

v_gene: TRBV7-9
abundance: few
j_gene: TRBJ1-5
d_gene: -
CDR3nt: TGTGCCAGCAGCATCGGAGATCAGCCCCAGCATTTT
CDR3aa: CASSIGDQPQHF

v_gene: TRBV5-1
abundance: -
j_gene: TRBJ2-3
d_gene: TRBD1
CDR3nt: TGCGCCAGCAGCTTGGGGGGGACAGAAAGCACAGATACGCAGTATTTT
CDR3aa: CASSLGGTESTDTQYF

v_gene: TRBV27
abundance: -
j_gene: TRBJ1-1
d_gene: -
CDR3nt: TGTGCCAGCAGTTTAGCATGGGATTTGAAAACTGAAGCTTTCTTT
CDR3aa: CASSLAWDLKTEAFF

v_gene: TRBV28
abundance: few
j_gene: TRBJ2-3
d_gene: TRBD2
CDR3nt: TGTGCCAGTCTTCGCGGGAGTACGCAGTATTTT
CDR3aa: CASLRGSTQYF

v_gene: TRBV11-2
abundance: -
j_gene: TRBJ2-6
d_gene: -
CDR3nt: TGTGCCAGCAGCTTAGCAGGACAGTTCTCTGGGGCCAACGTCCTGACTTTC
CDR3aa: CASSLAGQFSGANVLTF

v_gene: TRBV7-3
abundance: -
j_gene: TRBJ2-3
d_gene: TRBD2
CDR3nt: TGTGCCAGCAGCTCGACTAGCGGGAGGGCCGAGAGAAGGTCAGATACGCAGTATTTT
CDR3aa: CASSSTSGRAERRSDTQYF

v_gene: TRBV27
abundance: -
j_gene: TRBJ2-6
d_gene: -
CDR3nt: TGTGCCAGCAGTTCCAAGCCGCCTCTGGGCAGGGCTGGGGCCAACGTCCTGACTTTC
CDR3aa: CASSSKPPLGRAGANVLTF

v_gene: TRBV7-9
abundance: -
j_gene: TRBJ2-5
d_gene: TRBD2
CDR3nt: TGTGCCAGCAGCTTACCGGGACTAGCGGGTGGGGAGACCCAGTACTTC
CDR3aa: CASSLPGLAGGETQYF

v_gene: TRBV9
abundance: -
j_gene: TRBJ2-7
d_gene: TRBD1
CDR3nt: TGTGCCAGCAGCGTAGAGGCTAGCAGGGGGTACGAGCAGTACTTC
CDR3aa: CASSVEASRGYEQYF

v_gene: TRBV6-6
abundance: -
j_gene: TRBJ1-5
d_gene: -
CDR3nt: TGTGCCAGCAGTTACGTAGGCGATCAGCCCCAGCATTTT
CDR3aa: CASSYVGDQPQHF

v_gene: TRBV28
abundance: -
j_gene: TRBJ2-7
d_gene: TRBD1
CDR3nt: TGTGCCAGCAGTCCACCAAGACAGGGGGCAACCTACGAGCAGTACTTC
CDR3aa: CASSPPRQGATYEQYF

v_gene: TRBV5-1
abundance: -
j_gene: TRBJ2-1
d_gene: -
CDR3nt: TGCGCCAGCAGCTTGGTGGCAGGCTCCTACAATGAGCAGTTCTTC
CDR3aa: CASSLVAGSYNEQFF

v_gene: TRBV29-1
abundance: -
j_gene: TRBJ2-1
d_gene: TRBD1
CDR3nt: TGCAGCGTTGAAGAAGGCGCCAGGGGGAATGAGCAGTTCTTC
CDR3aa: CSVEEGARGNEQFF

v_gene: TRBV5-1
abundance: -
j_gene: TRBJ2-2
d_gene: -
CDR3nt: TGCGCCAGCAGCTTAGACGGCGGGGAGCTGTTTTTT
CDR3aa: CASSLDGGELFF

v_gene: TRBV5-1
abundance: -
j_gene: TRBJ2-1
d_gene: -
CDR3nt: TGCGCCAGCAGCACGATTGGGTCCTCGAGAGGTGAGCAGTTCTTC
CDR3aa: CASSTIGSSRGEQFF

v_gene: TRBV29-1
abundance: few
j_gene: TRBJ1-4
d_gene: -
CDR3nt: TGCAGCGTTGAAGGGTCGGGGATTAATGAAAAACTGTTTTTT
CDR3aa: CSVEGSGINEKLFF

v_gene: TRBV4-1
abundance: few
j_gene: TRBJ1-5
d_gene: -
CDR3nt: TGCGCCAGCAGCCAAGTGGTTGGGAAGGAGGTGGATCAGCCCCAGCATTTT
CDR3aa: CASSQVVGKEVDQPQHF

v_gene: TRBV5-1
abundance: -
j_gene: TRBJ1-4
d_gene: TRBD1
CDR3nt: TGCGCCAGCAGCATTCAACCGGGACAGAGTAATGAAAAACTGTTTTTT
CDR3aa: CASSIQPGQSNEKLFF

v_gene: TRBV2
abundance: few
j_gene: TRBJ1-5
d_gene: -
CDR3nt: TGTGCCAGCAGTGGCGAATCAGGGGACAATCAGCCCCAGCATTTT
CDR3aa: CASSGESGDNQPQHF

v_gene: TRBV5-1
abundance: -
j_gene: TRBJ2-5
d_gene: TRBD2
CDR3nt: TGCGCCAGCAGCTTGGTTCCAGCGGGGGACGAGACCCAGTACTTC
CDR3aa: CASSLVPAGDETQYF

v_gene: TRBV7-9
abundance: -
j_gene: TRBJ1-1
d_gene: TRBD1
CDR3nt: TGTGCCAGTCTACGGACAGGGACGAACACTGAAGCTTTCTTT
CDR3aa: CASLRTGTNTEAFF

v_gene: TRBV7-9
abundance: -
j_gene: TRBJ1-1
d_gene: -
CDR3nt: TGTGCCAGCAGCTTAGCCAGTCGTCAAGCTTTCTTT
CDR3aa: CASSLASRQAFF

v_gene: TRBV5-1
abundance: -
j_gene: TRBJ2-5
d_gene: -
CDR3nt: TGCGCCAGCAAGAGACGACAAGGTACGCAAGAGACCCAGTACTTC
CDR3aa: CASKRRQGTQETQYF

v_gene: TRBV4-2
abundance: -
j_gene: TRBJ2-7
d_gene: TRBD1
CDR3nt: TGTGCCAGCGGCCGGGAAGGGGGCCGCGGGCAGTACTTC
CDR3aa: CASGREGGRGQYF

v_gene: TRBV27
abundance: -
j_gene: TRBJ1-2
d_gene: TRBD1
CDR3nt: TGTGCCAGCAGTTTGAGGCAGGGGGCTGATGGCTACACCTTC
CDR3aa: CASSLRQGADGYTF

v_gene: TRBV21-1
abundance: -
j_gene: TRBJ2-6
d_gene: -
CDR3nt: TGTGCCAGCAGCTGCTCTGGGGCCAACGTCCTGACTTTC
CDR3aa: CASSCSGANVLTF

v_gene: TRBV28
abundance: -
j_gene: TRBJ2-1
d_gene: TRBD2
CDR3nt: TGTGCCAGCAGACGAGGGGGACTAGCGGACTACAATGAGCAGTTCTTC
CDR3aa: CASRRGGLADYNEQFF

v_gene: TRBV7-2
abundance: -
j_gene: TRBJ2-1
d_gene: -
CDR3nt: TGTGCCAGCAGCGACAGAACGGTGGATGAGCAGTTCTTC
CDR3aa: CASSDRTVDEQFF

v_gene: TRBV15
abundance: -
j_gene: TRBJ1-4
d_gene: -
CDR3nt: TGTGCCACCAGCAGAGAAACTGTTAATGAAAAACTGTTTTTT
CDR3aa: CATSRETVNEKLFF

v_gene: TRBV6-1
abundance: -
j_gene: TRBJ1-2
d_gene: -
CDR3nt: TGTGCCAGCAGACATGACAGGACTGCTAACTATGGCTACACCTTC
CDR3aa: CASRHDRTANYGYTF

v_gene: TRBV7-7
abundance: -
j_gene: TRBJ2-5
d_gene: -
CDR3nt: TGTGCCAGCAGCTTCCCAGGGGCGGAGACCCAGTACTTC
CDR3aa: CASSFPGAETQYF

v_gene: TRBV28
abundance: -
j_gene: TRBJ2-1
d_gene: TRBD2
CDR3nt: TGTGCCAGCAGTTTAAGCAGCGGGAGGGCCCATGAGCAGTTCTTC
CDR3aa: CASSLSSGRAHEQFF

v_gene: TRBV30
abundance: -
j_gene: TRBJ2-7
d_gene: TRBD1
CDR3nt: TGTGCCTCGGACAGGGACTACGAGCAGTACTTC
CDR3aa: CASDRDYEQYF

v_gene: TRBV15
abundance: -
j_gene: TRBJ2-4
d_gene: TRBD2
CDR3nt: TGTGCCACCAGCAGGAGCGGGGAAGTAGCCAAAAACATTCAGTACTTC
CDR3aa: CATSRSGEVAKNIQYF

v_gene: TRBV28
abundance: -
j_gene: TRBJ1-1
d_gene: -
CDR3nt: TGTGCCAGCAGGCTGGGGGGGGTGGCTGAAGCTTTCTTT
CDR3aa: CASRLGGVAEAFF

v_gene: TRBV5-1
abundance: -
j_gene: TRBJ2-7
d_gene: TRBD1
CDR3nt: TGCGCCAGCAGCCCCCAGACAGGGCCTGACGAGCAGTACTTC
CDR3aa: CASSPQTGPDEQYF

v_gene: TRBV28
abundance: -
j_gene: TRBJ2-7
d_gene: -
CDR3nt: TGTGCCAGCAGTAGTAAGCGAAACGAGCAGTACTTC
CDR3aa: CASSSKRNEQYF

v_gene: TRBV5-4
abundance: -
j_gene: TRBJ2-2
d_gene: TRBD1
CDR3nt: TGTGCCAGCAGTCGGGACAGGGGCACGCCCGGGGAGCTGTTTTTT
CDR3aa: CASSRDRGTPGELFF

v_gene: TRBV28
abundance: -
j_gene: TRBJ2-1
d_gene: TRBD2
CDR3nt: TGTGCCAGCAGTTTAGGGGCTAGCGGCAACAATGAGCAGTTCTTC
CDR3aa: CASSLGASGNNEQFF

v_gene: TRBV2
abundance: -
j_gene: TRBJ1-1
d_gene: -
CDR3nt: TGTGCCAGCACTCCGGGGGCAGGGGAAGCTTTCTTT
CDR3aa: CASTPGAGEAFF

v_gene: TRBV10-3
abundance: -
j_gene: TRBJ2-7
d_gene: -
CDR3nt: TGTGCCACCAGGGGGGGTGAAGACGAGCAGTACTTC
CDR3aa: CATRGGEDEQYF

v_gene: TRBV4-2
abundance: -
j_gene: TRBJ2-3
d_gene: TRBD2
CDR3nt: TGTGCCAGCAGCCGTATGACTAGCGGGGACCCGGATACGCAGTATTTT
CDR3aa: CASSRMTSGDPDTQYF

v_gene: TRBV27
abundance: -
j_gene: TRBJ1-2
d_gene: TRBD1
CDR3nt: TGTGCCAGCAGTCACCTAGGACAGGACCTTAACTATGGCTACACCTTC
CDR3aa: CASSHLGQDLNYGYTF

v_gene: TRBV6-1
abundance: -
j_gene: TRBJ1-2
d_gene: -
CDR3nt: TGTGCCAGCAGACTCGTGGGGGGCTACACCTTC
CDR3aa: CASRLVGGYTF

v_gene: TRBV5-1
abundance: -
j_gene: TRBJ2-7
d_gene: -
CDR3nt: TGCGCCAGCAGCTTGCAGGGGCCCGATTACGAGCAGTACTTC
CDR3aa: CASSLQGPDYEQYF

v_gene: TRBV28
abundance: -
j_gene: TRBJ2-7
d_gene: TRBD2
CDR3nt: TGTGCCAGCACCCCCCCGGGGAGCGGGGGGGAGGAGCAGTACTTC
CDR3aa: CASTPPGSGGEEQYF

v_gene: TRBV28
abundance: -
j_gene: TRBJ2-2
d_gene: -
CDR3nt: TGTGCCAGCAGTTTGCCCGGATCGAGGACCGGGGAGCTGTTTTTT
CDR3aa: CASSLPGSRTGELFF

v_gene: TRBV5-1
abundance: -
j_gene: TRBJ2-3
d_gene: -
CDR3nt: TGCGCCAGCAGCTTGGATTTAGGCGTGGGCACAGATACGCAGTATTTT
CDR3aa: CASSLDLGVGTDTQYF

v_gene: TRBV28
abundance: few
j_gene: TRBJ1-5
d_gene: -
CDR3nt: TGTGCCAGCAGCCTGTTGGGGTCGCGGGGCAATCAGCCCCAGCATTTT
CDR3aa: CASSLLGSRGNQPQHF

v_gene: TRBV4-3
abundance: -
j_gene: TRBJ1-2
d_gene: TRBD1
CDR3nt: TGCGCCAGCAGCCAACGCTGGACAGGGTCGGATGGCTACACCTTC
CDR3aa: CASSQRWTGSDGYTF